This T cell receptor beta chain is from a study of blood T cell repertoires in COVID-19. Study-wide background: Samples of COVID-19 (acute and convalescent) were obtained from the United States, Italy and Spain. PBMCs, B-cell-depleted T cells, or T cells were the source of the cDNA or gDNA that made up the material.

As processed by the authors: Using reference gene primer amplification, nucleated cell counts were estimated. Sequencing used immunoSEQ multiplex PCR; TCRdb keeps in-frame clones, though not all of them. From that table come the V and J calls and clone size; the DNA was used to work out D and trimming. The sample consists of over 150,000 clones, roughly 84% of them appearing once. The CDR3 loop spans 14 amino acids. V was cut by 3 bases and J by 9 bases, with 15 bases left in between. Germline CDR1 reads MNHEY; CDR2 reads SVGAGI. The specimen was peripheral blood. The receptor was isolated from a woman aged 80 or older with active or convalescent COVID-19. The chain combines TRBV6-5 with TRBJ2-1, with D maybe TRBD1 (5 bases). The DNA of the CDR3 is TGTGCCAGCAGTTATATGGCAGGGTCTCGTGAGCAGTTCTTC. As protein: CASSYMAGSREQFF.